The T cell receptor beta chain under discussion was sequenced for a study of cytomegalovirus exposure and HLA in healthy donors. General study findings and limits: Follow-up analysis found HLA locus-dependent TCR association rates, highest for DRB1 and lowest for HLA-C.

Each donor was nominally healthy when sampled (though unrecorded immune exposures were likely). In regard to this clone: Antigen specificity is unknown.

This PCR relied on a set of 60 Vbeta primers and 13 Jbeta primers. TCRdb keeps only in-frame clones here, not all; method: immunoSEQ multiplex PCR. Seen here are 150,000 to 250,000 clones, roughly 80% observed once, and the top ten hold 5.5% to 7.5%. Trimming removed 4 bases from V and 5 bases from J; junction bases left unmatched: 6. The germline V gene has CDR1 SGHNT and CDR2 YYREEE (reference sequence). The CDR3 covers 14 residues. This TCR derives from a woman aged 50 to 60 in good health and CMV-seropositive. The rearrangement joins TRBV5-4 to TRBJ2-3; 8 bases match TRBD2. Material: PBMCs. CDR3 protein: CASSPGGFVDTQYF. Written as DNA, the CDR3 is TGTGCCAGCAGCCCGGGGGGGTTTGTAGATACGCAGTATTTT.